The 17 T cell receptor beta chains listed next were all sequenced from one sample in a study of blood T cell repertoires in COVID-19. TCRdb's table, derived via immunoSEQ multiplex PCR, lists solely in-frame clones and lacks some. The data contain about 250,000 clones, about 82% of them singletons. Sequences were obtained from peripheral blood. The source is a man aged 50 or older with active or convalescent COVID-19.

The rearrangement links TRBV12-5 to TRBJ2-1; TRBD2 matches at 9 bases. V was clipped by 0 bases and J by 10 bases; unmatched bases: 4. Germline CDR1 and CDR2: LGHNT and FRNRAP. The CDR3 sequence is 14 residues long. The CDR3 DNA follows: TGTGCTAGTGGTTTGGTAGGGACTAGCTCCGAGCAGTTCTTC. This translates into CASGLVGTSSEQFF.

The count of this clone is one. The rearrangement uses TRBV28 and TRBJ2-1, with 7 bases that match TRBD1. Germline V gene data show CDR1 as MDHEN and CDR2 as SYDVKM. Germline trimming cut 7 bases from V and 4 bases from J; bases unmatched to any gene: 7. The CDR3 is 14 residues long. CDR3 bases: TGTGCCAGCACCCGACCGACAGGGTACAATGAGCAGTTCTTC. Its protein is CASTRPTGYNEQFF.

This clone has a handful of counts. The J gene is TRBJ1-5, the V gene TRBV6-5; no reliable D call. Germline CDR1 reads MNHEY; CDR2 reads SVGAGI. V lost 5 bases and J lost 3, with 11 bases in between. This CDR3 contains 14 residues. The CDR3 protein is CASSPTGSNQPQHF. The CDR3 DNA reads TGTGCCAGCAGTCCCACCGGGTCCAATCAGCCCCAGCATTTT.

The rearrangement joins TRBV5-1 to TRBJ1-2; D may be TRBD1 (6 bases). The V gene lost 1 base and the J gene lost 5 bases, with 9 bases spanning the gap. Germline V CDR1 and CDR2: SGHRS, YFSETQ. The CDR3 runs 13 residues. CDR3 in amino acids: CASSLRGQYGYTF. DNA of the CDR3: TGCGCCAGCAGCTTGAGGGGACAATATGGCTACACCTTC.

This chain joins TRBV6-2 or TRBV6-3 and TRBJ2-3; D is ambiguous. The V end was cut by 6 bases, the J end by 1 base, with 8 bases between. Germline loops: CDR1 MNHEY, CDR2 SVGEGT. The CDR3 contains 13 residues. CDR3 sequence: CASSPLRTDTQYF. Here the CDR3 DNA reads TGTGCCAGCAGCCCCCTCCGCACAGATACGCAGTATTTT.

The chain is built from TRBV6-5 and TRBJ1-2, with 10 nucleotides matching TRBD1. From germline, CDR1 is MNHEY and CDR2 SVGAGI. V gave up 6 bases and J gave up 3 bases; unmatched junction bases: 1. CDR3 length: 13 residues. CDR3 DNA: TGTGCCAGCAGCGGGACAGGGGACTATGGCTACACCTTC. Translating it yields CASSGTGDYGYTF.

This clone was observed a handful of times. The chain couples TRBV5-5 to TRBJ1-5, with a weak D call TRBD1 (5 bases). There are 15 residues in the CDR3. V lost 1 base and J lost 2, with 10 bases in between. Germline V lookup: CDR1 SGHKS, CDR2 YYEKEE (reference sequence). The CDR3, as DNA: TGTGCCAGCAGCTTGACAGGCGAGGGCAATCAGCCCCAGCATTTT. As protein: CASSLTGEGNQPQHF.

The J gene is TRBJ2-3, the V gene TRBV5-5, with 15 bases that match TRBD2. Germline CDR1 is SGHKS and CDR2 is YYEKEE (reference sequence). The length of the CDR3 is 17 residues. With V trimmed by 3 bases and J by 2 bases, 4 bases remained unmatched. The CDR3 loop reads CASSSGLAGGNTDTQYF. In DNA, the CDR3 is TGTGCCAGCAGCTCGGGACTAGCGGGAGGTAACACAGATACGCAGTATTTT.

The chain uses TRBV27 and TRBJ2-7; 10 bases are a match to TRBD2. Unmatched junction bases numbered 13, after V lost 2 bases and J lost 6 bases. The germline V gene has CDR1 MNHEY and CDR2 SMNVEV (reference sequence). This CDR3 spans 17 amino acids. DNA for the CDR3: TGTGCCAGCAGTTTAGCGGGACTAGCGAAGTCCCTTTCCGAGCAGTACTTC. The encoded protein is CASSLAGLAKSLSEQYF.

CDR3 residues: CASSVRQGALEQYF. The DNA for the CDR3 is TGTGCCAGCAGCGTCCGACAGGGGGCTTTAGAGCAGTACTTC. The rearrangement links TRBV9 to TRBJ2-7, with 10 bases that match TRBD1. Looked up from germline, CDR1 is SGDLS and CDR2 is YYNGEE. The CDR3 consists of 14 residues. V shed 2 bases and J 7 bases; nucleotides not matched to a gene: 6.

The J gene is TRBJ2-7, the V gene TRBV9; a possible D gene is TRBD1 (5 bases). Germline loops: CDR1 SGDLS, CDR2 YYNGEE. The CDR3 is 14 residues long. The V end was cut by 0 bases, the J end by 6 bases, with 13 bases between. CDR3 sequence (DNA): TGTGCCAGCAGCGTAGACGAAGGGGTCGGCGAGCAGTACTTC. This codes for CASSVDEGVGEQYF.

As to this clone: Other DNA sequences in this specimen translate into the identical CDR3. As DNA, the CDR3 is TGTGCCTGGAGTAGGGGGAACTATGGCTACACCTTC. This codes for CAWSRGNYGYTF. The rearrangement uses TRBV30 and TRBJ1-2; perhaps TRBD1 as D (6 bases). CDR1 is GTSNPN, CDR2 SVGIG, per germline (reference sequence). V lost 2 bases to trimming and J lost 2 bases, with 6 bases between them. This CDR3 is built from 12 residues.

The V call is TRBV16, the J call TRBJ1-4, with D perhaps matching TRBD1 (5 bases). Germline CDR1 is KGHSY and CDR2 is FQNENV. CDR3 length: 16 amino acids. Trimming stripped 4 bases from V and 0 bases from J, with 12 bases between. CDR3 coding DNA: TGTGCCAGCAGCCCCTTTTGGGGCTCAACTAATGAAAAACTGTTTTTT. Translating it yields CASSPFWGSTNEKLFF. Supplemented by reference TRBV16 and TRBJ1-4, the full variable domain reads GEEVAQTPKHLVRGEGQKAKLYCAPIKGHSYVFWYQQVLKNEFKFLISFQNENVFDETGMPKERFSAKCLPNSPCSLEIQATKLEDSAVYFCASSPFWGSTNEKLFFGSGTQLSVL.

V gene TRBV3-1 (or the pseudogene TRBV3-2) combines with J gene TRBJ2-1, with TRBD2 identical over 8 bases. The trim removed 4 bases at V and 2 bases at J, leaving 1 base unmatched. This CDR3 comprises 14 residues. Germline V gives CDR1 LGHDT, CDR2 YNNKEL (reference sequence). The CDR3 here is CASSRSGTYNEQFF. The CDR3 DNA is TGTGCCAGCAGCCGTAGCGGGACCTACAATGAGCAGTTCTTC.

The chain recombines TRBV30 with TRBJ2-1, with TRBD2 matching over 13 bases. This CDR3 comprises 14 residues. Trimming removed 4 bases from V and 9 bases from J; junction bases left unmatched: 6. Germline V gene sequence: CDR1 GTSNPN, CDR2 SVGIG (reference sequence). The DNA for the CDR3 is TGTGCCTGGATTGGACTAGCGGGAGCCGGTGAGCAGTTCTTC. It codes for CAWIGLAGAGEQFF.

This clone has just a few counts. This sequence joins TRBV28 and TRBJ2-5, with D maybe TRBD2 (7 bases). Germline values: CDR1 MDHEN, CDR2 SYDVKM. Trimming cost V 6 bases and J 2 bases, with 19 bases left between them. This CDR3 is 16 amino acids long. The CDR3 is CASSPRGAGEQETQYF. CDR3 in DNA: TGTGCCAGCAGCCCAAGGGGGGCGGGAGAACAAGAGACCCAGTACTTC.

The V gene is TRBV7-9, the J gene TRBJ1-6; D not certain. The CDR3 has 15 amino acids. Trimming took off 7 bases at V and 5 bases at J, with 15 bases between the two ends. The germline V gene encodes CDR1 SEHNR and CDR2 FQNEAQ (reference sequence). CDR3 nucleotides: TGTGCCAGCACCCCGGGAGGACGGAATAATTCACCCCTCCACTTT. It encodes CASTPGGRNNSPLHF.